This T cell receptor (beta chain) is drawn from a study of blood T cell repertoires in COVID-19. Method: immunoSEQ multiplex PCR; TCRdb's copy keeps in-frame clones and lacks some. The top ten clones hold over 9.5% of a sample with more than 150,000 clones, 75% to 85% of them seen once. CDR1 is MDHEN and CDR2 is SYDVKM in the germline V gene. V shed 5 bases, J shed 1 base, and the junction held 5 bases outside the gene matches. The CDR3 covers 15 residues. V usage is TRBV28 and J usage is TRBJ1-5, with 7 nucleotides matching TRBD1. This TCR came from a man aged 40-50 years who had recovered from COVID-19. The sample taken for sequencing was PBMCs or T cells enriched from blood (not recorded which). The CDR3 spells CASSPTGQSNQPQHF. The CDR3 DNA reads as TGTGCCAGCAGTCCAACGGGACAGAGCAATCAGCCCCAGCATTTT.